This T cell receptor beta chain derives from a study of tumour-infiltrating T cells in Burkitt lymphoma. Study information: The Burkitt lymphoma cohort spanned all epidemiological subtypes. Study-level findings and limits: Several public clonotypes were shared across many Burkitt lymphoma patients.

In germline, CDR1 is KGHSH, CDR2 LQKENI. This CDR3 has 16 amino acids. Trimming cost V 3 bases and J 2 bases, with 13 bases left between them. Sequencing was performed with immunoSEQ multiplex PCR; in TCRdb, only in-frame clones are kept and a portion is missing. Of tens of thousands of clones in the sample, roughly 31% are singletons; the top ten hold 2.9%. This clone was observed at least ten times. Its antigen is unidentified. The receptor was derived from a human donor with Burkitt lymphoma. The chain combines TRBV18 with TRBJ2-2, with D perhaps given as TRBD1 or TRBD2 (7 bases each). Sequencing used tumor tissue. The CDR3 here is CASSPQGGANTGELFF. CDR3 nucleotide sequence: TGTGCCAGCTCACCCCAGGGGGGGGCCAACACCGGGGAGCTGTTTTTT.